The 8 T cell receptor beta chains given below trace back to one sample, sequenced in a study of a mutant IDH1 vaccine in newly diagnosed glioma. The sample's time point: week 35, safety follow-up. With topical imiquimod, each dose of the vaccine consisted of 300 ug of mutant IDH1 20-mer peptide. Profiling relied on immunoSEQ multiplex PCR, and the TCRdb table lists in-frame clones only, not all of them. Of roughly 30,000 clones listed, over 65% are singletons. These receptors' targets are unknown. The specimen comprised PBMCs, sampled from a glioma patient whose treatment included an IDH1 peptide vaccine. The origin of the receptors is a middle-aged woman with glioma.

This chain connects TRBV2 to TRBJ2-1, with D perhaps matching TRBD2 (6 bases). From germline, CDR1 is SNHLY and CDR2 FYNNEI. V lost 8 bases and J 4 bases, leaving 15 bases between the germline ends. This CDR3 is 14 amino acids long. CDR3 residues: CASLLAGIYNEQFF. In nucleotides, the CDR3 is TGTGCCAGCCTTCTCGCGGGGATATACAATGAGCAGTTCTTC.

J is TRBJ1-2 and V is TRBV15; no firm D call. Germline loops: CDR1 LNHNV, CDR2 YYDKDF (reference sequence). The CDR3 loop spans 14 amino acids. V lost 0 bases to trimming and J lost 4 bases, with 9 bases between them. The CDR3 reads CATSRDKEVYGYTF. CDR3 sequence (DNA): TGTGCCACCAGCAGAGATAAGGAAGTCTATGGCTACACCTTC.

The genes are TRBV25-1 and TRBJ2-5, with D uncertain. Germline V gives CDR1 MGHDK, CDR2 SYGVNS. V was pared by 1 base and J by 6 bases, with 12 bases between. This CDR3 has 14 amino acids. The DNA of the CDR3 is TGTGCCAGCAGTGAATGGAAGGAGAAGAAGACCCAGTACTTC. Amino acid sequence: CASSEWKEKKTQYF.

This clone turned up a few times. This chain joins TRBV18 and TRBJ1-6, with a tentative D call TRBD1 (6 bases). The CDR3 covers 17 residues. Germline V gene data show CDR1 as KGHSH and CDR2 as LQKENI. Trimming took off 0 bases at V and 7 bases at J, with 16 bases between the two ends. CDR3 protein: CASSPPNRAESNSPLHF. In DNA form, the CDR3 reads TGTGCCAGCTCACCACCTAACAGGGCAGAGTCAAATTCACCCCTCCACTTT.

The chain links TRBV7-8 to TRBJ2-1; 9 bases match TRBD2. Losses at the gene ends were 5 bases for V and 12 bases for J; bases not matched to a gene: 17. This CDR3 is built from 16 residues. The germline CDR1 and CDR2 sequences are SGHVS and FQNEAQ. The CDR3 is CASSASRPGLALRQFF. The CDR3 DNA reads as TGTGCCAGCAGCGCAAGCCGGCCGGGACTAGCCCTCAGGCAGTTCTTC. The whole variable domain, filled in from reference TRBV7-8 and TRBJ2-1, reads GAGVSQSPRYKVAKRGQDVALRCDPISGHVSLFWYQQALGQGPEFLTYFQNEAQLDKSGLPSDRFFAERPEGSVSTLKIQRTQQEDSAVYLCASSASRPGLALRQFFGPGTRLTVL.

CDR3 bases: TGTGCCAGCAGCGAGGGACATGGCAGCATCTCTGGAAACACCATATATTTT. As protein: CASSEGHGSISGNTIYF. The rearrangement links TRBV9 to TRBJ1-3; D is possibly TRBD1 (6 bases). Looked up from germline, CDR1 is SGDLS and CDR2 is YYNGEE. V dropped 3 bases and J dropped 0 bases, with 16 bases sitting between them. This CDR3 has 17 amino acids.

This clone was seen only a few times. The chain employs TRBV4-2 and TRBJ1-1; the D is unclear. V gave up 1 base and J gave up 2 bases, with 5 bases separating them. The germline CDR1 and CDR2 sequences are LGHNA and YNFKEQ. The CDR3 is made up of 13 amino acids. In DNA form, the CDR3 reads TGTGCCAGCAGCCAAGGGTACAACACTGAAGCTTTCTTT. Its translation is CASSQGYNTEAFF.

The chain joins TRBV5-1 to TRBJ1-2; a weak D match, TRBD1 (5 bases). The CDR3 sequence is 12 residues long. Germline assignment: CDR1 SGHRS and CDR2 YFSETQ. V gave up 0 bases and J gave up 9 bases, with 9 bases separating them. The CDR3 DNA sequence: TGCGCCAGCAGCTTGGGGGGGGAGAGCTACACCTTC. Residues: CASSLGGESYTF. Complete variable domain (other parts from reference TRBV5-1 and TRBJ1-2): KAGVTQTPRYLIKTRGQQVTLSCSPISGHRSVSWYQQTPGQGLQFLFEYFSETQRNKGNFPGRFSGRQFSNSRSEMNVSTLELGDSALYLCASSLGGESYTFGSGTRLTVV.